A single T cell receptor (beta chain) is shown here with its context. Trimming removed 6 bases from V and 1 base from J; junction bases left unmatched: 2. The CDR3 length is 13 residues. From germline, CDR1 is SGHTA and CDR2 FQGNSA. The data stem from a study of blood T cell repertoires in COVID-19. About the research overall: The samples span acute and convalescent COVID-19 from the United States, Italy and Spain. PBMCs, B-cell-depleted T cells, or T cells were the source of the cDNA or gDNA that made up the material.

In the authors' methods: Reference gene primer amplification gave estimated nucleated cell counts. Clones were sequenced by immunoSEQ multiplex PCR, and TCRdb holds only the in-frame ones, with some missing. The DNA gave D and trimming, while V, J and clone size come from that table. The sample lists fewer than 100,000 clones, 85% to 90% occurring once. Sequencing was done on a sample of peripheral blood. The TCR sequence derives from a human donor in a cohort sampled during active COVID-19. The gene calls are TRBV7-2 and TRBJ1-1; 7 nucleotides agree with TRBD1. In DNA, the CDR3 is TGTGCCAGCAGACAGGGGTGGAACACTGAAGCTTTCTTT. It translates to CASRQGWNTEAFF.